The next 18 T cell receptor beta chains were all read from a single sample in a study of blood T cell repertoires in COVID-19. This table comes from immunoSEQ multiplex PCR, and its TCRdb copy is limited to in-frame clones, with some not included. Among about 15,000 clones listed, approximately 90% were seen once. Sequencing used peripheral blood. All receptors derive from a human donor with active COVID-19. The donor label of this sample is uncertain.

The rearrangement links TRBV5-1 to TRBJ1-1; 8 bases fit TRBD1. Germline loops: CDR1 SGHRS, CDR2 YFSETQ. The junction had 4 bases not matched to a gene; V was cut back by 4 bases and J by 2 bases. The CDR3 sequence is 14 residues long. CDR3 nucleotide sequence: TGCGCCAGCAGCCCAGGACAGGGTAACACTGAAGCTTTCTTT. It yields the protein CASSPGQGNTEAFF.

The genes are TRBV11-2 and TRBJ1-1, with TRBD1 matching over 9 bases. Trimming at V came to 1 base and at J to 4 bases, leaving 4 bases not matched to a gene. In germline, CDR1 is SGHAT, CDR2 FQNNGV. CDR3 length: 15 residues. CDR3 residues: CASSLGWTGATEAFF. CDR3 coding DNA: TGTGCCAGCAGCTTAGGGTGGACAGGGGCCACTGAAGCTTTCTTT.

The chain combines TRBV5-6 with TRBJ2-7; perhaps TRBD2 as D (6 bases). Deletions cut 4 bases from V and 0 bases from J, with 17 bases between. CDR3 length equals 16 residues. CDR1 and CDR2 from the germline V gene are SGHDT and YYEEEE. CDR3 DNA: TGTGCCAGCAGCCGGATGTCCGGGACTGGCTCCTACGAGCAGTACTTC. This encodes CASSRMSGTGSYEQYF.

The chain joins TRBV18 to TRBJ2-2; possibly TRBD2 for D (5 bases). The ends were cut back, 1 base at V and 1 base at J, with 7 bases in the middle. Per the germline V gene, CDR1 is KGHSH and CDR2 is LQKENI. The CDR3 has 15 amino acids. The DNA of the CDR3 is TGTGCCAGCTCACCACTAGCGCAGAACACCGGGGAGCTGTTTTTT. It is translated as CASSPLAQNTGELFF.

This clone was seen only a few times. The chain joins TRBV2 to TRBJ1-6, with 8 bases matching TRBD1. Germline V gives CDR1 SNHLY, CDR2 FYNNEI. The CDR3 loop spans 17 amino acids. The junction had 16 bases not matched to a gene; V was cut back by 5 bases and J by 10 bases. The chain's CDR3 is CASSPTLGTGSRSPLHF. The CDR3 nucleotides are TGTGCCAGCAGTCCGACTTTAGGGACAGGCAGTCGATCACCCCTCCACTTT.

CDR3 sequence (DNA): TGTGCCAGCAGCAACCGGGACAGGGGTAGGACCGGGGAGCTGTTTTTT. Encoded protein: CASSNRDRGRTGELFF. The chain joins TRBV21-1 to TRBJ2-2; the tabulated D call, TRBD1, remains unverified against the DNA. TRBV21-1 is a listed pseudogene. The CDR3 runs 16 residues.

V gene TRBV7-2 combines with J gene TRBJ2-7; perhaps TRBD2 as D (5 bases). The germline V gene has CDR1 SGHTA and CDR2 FQGNSA. The length of the CDR3 is 14 residues. Trimming took off 1 base at V and 2 bases at J, with 9 bases between the two ends. For the CDR3, the DNA is TGTGCCAGCAGCTTAGGTCCCGGGACCTACGAGCAGTACTTC. It codes for CASSLGPGTYEQYF.

This chain links TRBV5-6 with TRBJ2-3; 8 bases align to TRBD1. The CDR3 consists of 15 residues. The junction had 4 bases not matched to a gene; V was cut back by 0 bases and J by 4 bases. Germline V lookup: CDR1 SGHDT, CDR2 YYEEEE. The CDR3 coding sequence is TGTGCCAGCAGCTTGGGGCAGGGGGCGGCAGATACGCAGTATTTT. Translating it yields CASSLGQGAADTQYF.

J is TRBJ1-5 and V is TRBV5-5; perhaps TRBD1 as D (6 bases). This CDR3 region has 14 residues. V lost 5 bases to trimming and J lost 4 bases, with 13 bases between them. Per the germline V gene, CDR1 is SGHKS and CDR2 is YYEKEE (reference sequence). The CDR3 reads CASRPGVGNQPQHF. CDR3 DNA: TGTGCCAGCAGGCCAGGGGTCGGTAATCAGCCCCAGCATTTT.

In its sample, this clone was seen once. The V and J genes are TRBV5-1 and TRBJ2-7, with TRBD1 matching over 10 bases. The CDR3 totals 15 residues. Germline trimming cut 3 bases from V and 6 bases from J; bases unmatched to any gene: 9. Germline lookup yields CDR1 SGHRS and CDR2 YFSETQ. In DNA form, the CDR3 reads TGCGCCAGCAGCTCGGGACAGGGGATTGTATCCGAGCAGTACTTC. Translation: CASSSGQGIVSEQYF.

This sequence joins TRBV4-2 and TRBJ2-1, with TRBD2 matching over 13 bases. Germline CDR1 LGHNA, CDR2 YNFKEQ. CDR3 length equals 16 residues. With V trimmed by 3 bases and J by 7 bases, 6 bases remained unmatched. CDR3 in amino acids: CASSHVLAGGPNEQFF. CDR3 DNA sequence: TGTGCCAGCAGCCACGTACTAGCGGGGGGGCCGAATGAGCAGTTCTTC.

The gene calls are TRBV5-1 and TRBJ2-3; 13 nucleotides line up with TRBD2. Per germline, CDR1 SGHRS and CDR2 YFSETQ. The CDR3 spans 18 residues. J gave up 2 bases and V 4 bases, and 10 bases lay outside the gene matches. In DNA, the CDR3 is TGCGCCAGCAGCACGGGACTAGCGGGGCCCAAACCCACAGATACGCAGTATTTT. Translated: CASSTGLAGPKPTDTQYF.

J is TRBJ2-7 and V is TRBV4-1, with a possible D match to TRBD2 (6 bases). Trimming took off 4 bases at V and 5 bases at J, with 15 bases between the two ends. CDR1 is MGHRA, CDR2 YSYEKL, per germline. There are 14 residues in the CDR3. The CDR3 DNA reads as TGCGCCAGCAGCCGCCCGGGACTCCAGAACGAGCAGTACTTC. It encodes CASSRPGLQNEQYF.

The J gene is TRBJ1-4, the V gene TRBV7-2; 9 bases fit TRBD1. Losses at the gene ends were 5 bases for V and 8 bases for J; bases not matched to a gene: 9. CDR1 SGHTA and CDR2 FQGNSA come from the germline V gene. The CDR3 extends over 15 amino acids. The CDR3, as DNA: TGTGCCAGCAGCCCAGACAGGGGGAAATACGAAAAACTGTTTTTT. This translates into CASSPDRGKYEKLFF.

The chain combines TRBV2 with TRBJ2-1, with 14 bases matching TRBD2. The CDR3 has 16 residues. V lost 6 bases and J lost 5; bases outside the gene matches: 6. Germline loops: CDR1 SNHLY, CDR2 FYNNEI. The CDR3 nucleotides read TGTGCCAGCAGCACCGGGACTAGCGGGGGAAACAATGAGCAGTTCTTC. This gives the protein CASSTGTSGGNNEQFF.

CDR3 in amino acids: CASSPAGGIYNEQFF. The CDR3 bases are TGTGCCAGTAGTCCAGCGGGAGGGATTTACAATGAGCAGTTCTTC. The V call is TRBV19, the J call TRBJ2-1, with 10 bases lining up with TRBD2. CDR3 length: 15 amino acids. V lost 5 bases and J lost 4; bases outside the gene matches: 5. Germline V gene sequence: CDR1 LNHDA, CDR2 SQIVND (reference sequence).

The chain is built from TRBV18 and TRBJ2-3; D gene ambiguous. This CDR3 has 14 amino acids. Trimming pared 0 bases from V and 2 bases from J, leaving 6 bases between. Germline loops: CDR1 KGHSH, CDR2 LQKENI. This CDR3 reads CASSPPAFTDTQYF. As DNA, the CDR3 is TGTGCCAGCTCACCACCCGCGTTCACAGATACGCAGTATTTT.

This chain joins TRBV13 and TRBJ1-1; 7 positions agree with TRBD1. The V gene's germline CDR1 is PRHDT and CDR2 FYEKMQ (reference sequence). The CDR3 consists of 14 residues. J gave up 4 bases and V 5 bases, and 7 bases lay outside the gene matches. This CDR3 reads CASSRGTATTEAFF. The CDR3 DNA follows: TGTGCCAGCAGCCGAGGGACAGCAACCACTGAAGCTTTCTTT.